These 20 T cell receptor beta chains were all obtained from the same sample, sequenced in a study of T cell changes during pregnancy in multiple sclerosis. This table comes from immunoSEQ multiplex PCR, and its TCRdb copy is limited to in-frame clones, with some not included. The table has some 64,000 clones, about 91% seen once; the top ten hold 2% to 2.5%. The sequencing here drew on peripheral blood, taken in the first trimester of pregnancy. Source of these receptors: a female donor with multiple sclerosis, enrolled in a pregnancy study.

The rearrangement links TRBV9 to TRBJ2-3; 13 positions match TRBD2. This CDR3 contains 15 residues. Germline loops: CDR1 SGDLS, CDR2 YYNGEE. Germline trimming cut 3 bases from V and 8 bases from J; bases unmatched to any gene: 6. In DNA, the CDR3 is TGTGCCAGCAGCGGAGTGGGACTAGCGGGGTCTACGCAGTATTTT. Its protein product is CASSGVGLAGSTQYF.

The V and J genes are TRBV19 and TRBJ2-1; 7 nucleotides match TRBD2. J was trimmed by 5 bases and V by 1 base; bases with no gene match: 8. This CDR3 has 16 residues. Germline CDR1 reads LNHDA; CDR2 reads SQIVND (reference sequence). The CDR3 is CASSIGRASGDNEQFF. The CDR3 nucleotides are TGTGCCAGTAGTATAGGGAGAGCTAGCGGCGACAATGAGCAGTTCTTC.

This chain links TRBV9 with TRBJ1-6, with 8 positions matching TRBD1. Germline-derived CDR1 and CDR2 are SGDLS and YYNGEE. This CDR3 spans 17 amino acids. The trim removed 3 bases at V and 2 bases at J, leaving 7 bases unmatched. CDR3 residues: CASSGLQGGTYNSPLHF. CDR3 nucleotides: TGTGCCAGCAGCGGACTACAGGGGGGGACCTATAATTCACCCCTCCACTTT. The entire variable domain, with the rest obtained from reference TRBV9 and TRBJ1-6, is as follows: DSGVTQTPKHLITATGQRVTLRCSPRSGDLSVYWYQQSLDQGLQFLIQYYNGEERAKGNILERFSAQQFPDLHSELNLSSLELGDSALYFCASSGLQGGTYNSPLHFGNGTRLTVT.

The chain joins TRBV5-1 to TRBJ1-1, with D unclear. Germline V gene sequence: CDR1 SGHRS, CDR2 YFSETQ. The CDR3 runs 16 residues. The V gene lost 0 bases and the J gene lost 0 bases, with 12 bases spanning the gap. The DNA of the CDR3 is TGCGCCAGCAGCTTGGCTGGCAGCGATTTGAACACTGAAGCTTTCTTT. As protein: CASSLAGSDLNTEAFF.

This CDR3 reads CASSPGLAGGRSADTQYF. In nucleotides, the CDR3 is TGTGCCAGCTCACCGGGACTAGCGGGGGGGCGGTCCGCAGATACGCAGTATTTT. The chain is built from TRBV18 and TRBJ2-3; the match to TRBD2 covers 16 bases. V lost 3 bases to trimming and J lost 4 bases; unmatched junction nucleotides: 7. The CDR3 totals 18 residues. The germline V gene has CDR1 KGHSH and CDR2 LQKENI. The complete variable domain, with remaining parts taken from reference TRBV18 and TRBJ2-3, reads NAGVMQNPRHLVRRRGQEARLRCSPMKGHSHVYWYRQLPEEGLKFMVYLQKENIIDESGMPKERFSAEFPKEGPSILRIQQVVRGDSAAYFCASSPGLAGGRSADTQYFGPGTRLTVL.

By share of the sample, this clone is medium-sized (0.01 to 0.1%). The identical CDR3 is also encoded by other nucleotide sequences in the sample. V usage is TRBV19 and J usage is TRBJ2-1; D might be TRBD2 (5 bases). V lost 6 bases and J 6 bases, leaving 12 bases between the germline ends. The V gene's germline CDR1 is LNHDA and CDR2 SQIVND (reference sequence). This CDR3 is built from 13 residues. CDR3 residues: CASSLSTSNEQFF. CDR3 DNA sequence: TGTGCCAGTAGCCTGTCCACTAGCAATGAGCAGTTCTTC.

The chain has TRBV14 and TRBJ1-2; D not certain. The germline CDR1 and CDR2 sequences are SGHDN and FVKESK. V lost 1 base and J lost 3, with 6 bases in between. This CDR3 has 13 residues. This CDR3 reads CASSQVTDYGYTF. The CDR3 bases are TGTGCCAGCAGCCAAGTAACTGACTATGGCTACACCTTC.

This chain joins TRBV27 and TRBJ2-4; tentatively, D is TRBD2 (5 bases). CDR1 MNHEY and CDR2 SMNVEV come from the germline V gene (reference sequence). Trimming stripped 8 bases from V and 1 base from J, with 9 bases between. This CDR3 is built from 13 residues. The CDR3 region has the DNA TGTGCCAGCGGAGGATCGGCCAAAAACATTCAGTACTTC. It specifies CASGGSAKNIQYF.

The chain couples TRBV6-1 to TRBJ2-1, with D perhaps matching TRBD1 (5 bases). This CDR3 contains 12 residues. The germline V and J ends were trimmed by 9 bases and 6 bases, with 12 bases remaining between them. Germline CDR1 is MNHNS and CDR2 is SASEGT. The CDR3 is CASRKDSNEQFF. CDR3 nucleotides: TGTGCCAGTCGGAAAGACAGCAATGAGCAGTTCTTC.

The rearrangement links TRBV5-1 to TRBJ1-4; unclear D gene. V lost 0 bases and J lost 5, with 11 bases in between. This CDR3 region has 15 residues. Germline loops: CDR1 SGHRS, CDR2 YFSETQ. In nucleotides, the CDR3 is TGCGCCAGCAGCTTGGGGCCAGGAGGCAATGAAAAACTGTTTTTT. Its translation is CASSLGPGGNEKLFF.

The chain links TRBV19 to TRBJ2-7; 11 bases align to TRBD1. The germline V gene encodes CDR1 LNHDA and CDR2 SQIVND (reference sequence). With V trimmed by 3 bases and J by 2 bases, 0 bases remained unmatched. The CDR3 is made up of 14 amino acids. The CDR3 loop is CASSMGQGAYEQYF. DNA of the CDR3: TGTGCCAGTAGTATGGGACAGGGGGCCTACGAGCAGTACTTC.

This clone was seen only once. The chain combines TRBV29-1 with TRBJ2-1; D uncertain. This CDR3 spans 13 amino acids. CDR1 and CDR2 from the germline V gene are SQVTM and ANQGSEA. Trimming removed 4 bases from V and 0 bases from J, with 7 bases in between. The CDR3 region has the DNA TGCAGCGTTGCGACAAACTCCTACAATGAGCAGTTCTTC. The encoded protein is CSVATNSYNEQFF.

The DNA of the CDR3 is TGTGCCAGTATCTCTCAGGGCAAGAATGAGCAGTTCTTC. This codes for CASISQGKNEQFF. The chain couples TRBV19 to TRBJ2-1; a possible D gene is TRBD1 (5 bases). V lost 7 bases and J lost 7, with 14 bases in between. The CDR3 totals 13 residues. Germline CDR1 LNHDA, CDR2 SQIVND (reference sequence). The full variable domain, rest sourced from reference TRBV19 and TRBJ2-1, is DGGITQSPKYLFRKEGQNVTLSCEQNLNHDAMYWYRQDPGQGLRLIYYSQIVNDFQKGDIAEGYSVSREKKESFPLTVTSAQKNPTAFYLCASISQGKNEQFFGPGTRLTVL.

V is TRBV5-6 and J is TRBJ2-7, with unresolved D. V was pared by 0 bases and J by 5 bases, with 15 bases between. Germline V lookup: CDR1 SGHDT, CDR2 YYEEEE. This CDR3 comprises 15 residues. DNA of the CDR3: TGTGCCAGCAGCTTGGGAGGATTCGGAATGCACGAGCAGTACTTC. As protein: CASSLGGFGMHEQYF.

The chain recombines TRBV9 with TRBJ2-7, with TRBD2 identical over 8 bases. CDR3 length: 14 amino acids. Germline V gene lookup returns CDR1 SGDLS and CDR2 YYNGEE. Trimming at V came to 0 bases and at J to 6 bases, leaving 5 bases not matched to a gene. In nucleotides, the CDR3 is TGTGCCAGCAGCGTAGCTACTGCGGGGGGCGAGCAGTACTTC. It specifies CASSVATAGGEQYF.

For the CDR3, the DNA is TGTGCCAGCTCACGGGACAGGGGCAATCAGCCCCAGCATTTT. Translation: CASSRDRGNQPQHF. V and J are TRBV18 and TRBJ1-5, with TRBD1 matching 9 bases. The germline CDR1 and CDR2 sequences are KGHSH and LQKENI. CDR3 length: 14 residues. The V gene end was trimmed by 4 bases and the J gene end by 2 bases; junction bases not matched to a gene: 0.

The chain is built from TRBV9 and TRBJ1-2; D is unclear. The germline V and J ends were trimmed by 1 base and 2 bases, with 9 bases remaining between them. The CDR3 runs to 14 residues. CDR1 and CDR2 (germline): SGDLS, YYNGEE. CDR3 region: CASSVQAGNYGYTF. DNA of the CDR3: TGTGCCAGCAGCGTACAAGCGGGAAACTATGGCTACACCTTC.

V is TRBV5-6 and J is TRBJ2-5; possible D gene TRBD1, 5 bases. V gave up 2 bases and J gave up 4 bases, with 9 bases separating them. The CDR3 runs 13 residues. CDR1 SGHDT and CDR2 YYEEEE come from the germline V gene. CDR3 protein: CASSLGAAETQYF. In DNA, the CDR3 is TGTGCCAGCAGCTTAGGGGCGGCAGAGACCCAGTACTTC.

The chain links TRBV28 to TRBJ1-5; 8 nucleotides line up with TRBD1. V lost 7 bases to trimming and J lost 2 bases; unmatched junction nucleotides: 7. Per germline, CDR1 MDHEN and CDR2 SYDVKM. This CDR3 is 15 amino acids long. Here the CDR3 DNA reads TGTGCCAGCACTCCCCCGACAGGGGGCAATCAGCCCCAGCATTTT. As protein: CASTPPTGGNQPQHF. Complete variable domain (other parts from reference TRBV28 and TRBJ1-5): DVKVTQSSRYLVKRTGEKVFLECVQDMDHENMFWYRQDPGLGLRLIYFSYDVKMKEKGDIPEGYSVSREKKERFSLILESASTNQTSMYLCASTPPTGGNQPQHFGDGTRLSIL.

A few counts support this clone. This chain joins TRBV9 and TRBJ1-1; 7 nucleotides match TRBD1. The CDR3 contains 14 residues. The ends lost 5 bases at V and 1 base at J; junction bases unmatched: 5. CDR1 and CDR2 from the germline V gene are SGDLS and YYNGEE. The CDR3 sequence: CASRGTDRNTEAFF. The CDR3, as DNA: TGTGCCAGCAGAGGGACAGATCGGAACACTGAAGCTTTCTTT.